A selection of T cell receptor beta chains follows, all from one sample in a study of blood T cells in healthy people across ages. Via MiXCR, TCRdb re-called the 5' RACE reads, giving one row per CDR3 protein. The profile shows 870,000 or so distinct CDR3 sequences, less than 35% of them singletons. Sequencing was done on a sample of blood. These TCRs come from a woman older than 75 in good health. Each CDR3 is given with its conserved first and last residue. The D gene is left open where the match is weak. Clone sizes are given selectively: once, few, many, or a class where the clone is expanded.

>TRBV4-1|TRBJ2-1|TRBD2|many
CASSLRLAGVNYNEQFF
TGCGCCAGCAGCCTACGACTAGCGGGGGTTAACTACAATGAGCAGTTCTTC
>TRBV20-1|TRBJ2-2|TRBD2|many
CSARDGKRGMNTGELFF
TGCAGTGCTAGAGATGGGAAGCGGGGGATGAATACCGGGGAGCTGTTTTTT
>TRBV29-1|TRBJ1-1|.|.
CSAREHTEAFF
TGCAGCGCGAGAGAACACACTGAAGCTTTCTTT
>TRBV7-2|TRBJ2-3|TRBD2|many
CASSLELAGGKTDTQYF
TGTGCCAGCAGCTTAGAACTAGCGGGGGGGAAGACAGATACGCAGTATTTT
>TRBV28|TRBJ1-5|TRBD1|.
CASIRQGGNQPQHF
TGTGCCAGCATTAGACAGGGAGGCAATCAGCCCCAGCATTTT
>TRBV7-2|TRBJ2-1|TRBD2|.
CASSLSRYSGEISYNEQFF
TGTGCCAGCAGCTTATCTAGGTATAGCGGGGAGATCTCCTACAATGAGCAGTTCTTC
>TRBV30|TRBJ2-1|.|.
CAWTKELSSHNEQFF
TGTGCCTGGACTAAGGAGTTAAGTTCCCACAATGAGCAGTTCTTC
>TRBV7-9|TRBJ2-3|TRBD1|many
CASSRPFRTGGTDTQYF
TGTGCCAGCAGCCGACCTTTCCGGACAGGGGGCACAGATACGCAGTATTTT
>TRBV7-2|TRBJ1-2|.|.
CASSLQGRSYGYTF
TGTGCCAGCAGCCTACAGGGAAGGTCCTATGGCTACACCTTC
>TRBV5-1|TRBJ2-7|.|.
CASGDPRGREQYF
TGCGCCAGCGGGGACCCAAGGGGCCGCGAGCAGTACTTC
>TRBV7-8|TRBJ2-7|TRBD1|many
CASSPRDRAYEQYF
TGTGCCAGCAGCCCCCGGGACAGAGCCTACGAGCAGTACTTC
>TRBV5-1|TRBJ2-3|TRBD2|many
CASSLSLLAGGDTQYF
TGCGCCAGCAGTTTGAGCCTCCTAGCGGGGGGAGATACGCAGTATTTT
>TRBV4-2|TRBJ1-6|.|.
CASSQALLGGGSYNSPLHF
TGTGCCAGCAGCCAAGCTTTGTTGGGCGGCGGCTCCTATAATTCACCCCTCCACTTT